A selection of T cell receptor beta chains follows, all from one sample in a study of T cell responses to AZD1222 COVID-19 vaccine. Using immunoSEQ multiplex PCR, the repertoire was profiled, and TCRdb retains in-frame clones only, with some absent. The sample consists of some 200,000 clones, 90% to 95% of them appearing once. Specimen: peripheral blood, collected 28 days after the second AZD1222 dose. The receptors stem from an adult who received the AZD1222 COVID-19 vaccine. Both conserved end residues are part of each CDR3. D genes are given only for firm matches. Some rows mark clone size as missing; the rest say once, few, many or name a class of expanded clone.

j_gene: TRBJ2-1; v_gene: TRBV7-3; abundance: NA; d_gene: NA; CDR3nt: TGTGCCAGCAGCCCTCGGACCAACAATGAGCAGTTCTTC; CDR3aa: CASSPRTNNEQFF
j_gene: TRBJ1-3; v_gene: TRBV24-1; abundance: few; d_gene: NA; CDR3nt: TGTGCCACCACCTCGAGGAACACCATATATTTT; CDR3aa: CATTSRNTIYF
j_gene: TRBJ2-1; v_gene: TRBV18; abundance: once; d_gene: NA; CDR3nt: TGTGCCAGCTCACGGAAGGGGCCCCGGGACACAGGGAGCTCCTACAATGAGCAGTTCTTC; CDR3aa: CASSRKGPRDTGSSYNEQFF
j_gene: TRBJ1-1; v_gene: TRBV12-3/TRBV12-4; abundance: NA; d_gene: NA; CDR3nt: TGTGCCAGCAGGCCTACTGATTACACTGAAGCTTTCTTT; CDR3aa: CASRPTDYTEAFF
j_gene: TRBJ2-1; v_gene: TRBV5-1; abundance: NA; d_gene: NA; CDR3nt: TGCGCCAGCAGCTTGTACAAGCTAGCCTCCTACAATGAGCAGTTCTTC; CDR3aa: CASSLYKLASYNEQFF
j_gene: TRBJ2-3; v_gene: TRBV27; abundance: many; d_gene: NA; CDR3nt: TGTGCCAGCGCCCCAGGGCCCGCAGATACGCAGTATTTT; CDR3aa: CASAPGPADTQYF
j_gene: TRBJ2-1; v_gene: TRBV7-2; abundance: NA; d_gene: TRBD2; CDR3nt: TGTGCCAGCAGCTTAGGCGGCGGGAGAAGGTACAATGAGCAGTTCTTC; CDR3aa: CASSLGGGRRYNEQFF
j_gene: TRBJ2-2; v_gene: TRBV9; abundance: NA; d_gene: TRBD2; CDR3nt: TGTGCCAGCAGCGTGGGGACTAGCGGGAGATTAAGCGGCGGGGAGCTGTTTTTT; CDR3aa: CASSVGTSGRLSGGELFF
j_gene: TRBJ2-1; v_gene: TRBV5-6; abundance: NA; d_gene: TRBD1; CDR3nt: TGTGCCAGCAGCAACCGGGACAGGGGGCCCAATGAGCAGTTCTTC; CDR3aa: CASSNRDRGPNEQFF
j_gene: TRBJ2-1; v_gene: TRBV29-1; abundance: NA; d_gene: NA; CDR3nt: TGCAGCGCTGACCTACACAATGAGCAGTTCTTC; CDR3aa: CSADLHNEQFF
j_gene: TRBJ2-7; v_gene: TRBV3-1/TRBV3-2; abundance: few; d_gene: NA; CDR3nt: TGTGCCAGCAGCCAACTTGGGGAGGTGCAGTACTTC; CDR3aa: CASSQLGEVQYF
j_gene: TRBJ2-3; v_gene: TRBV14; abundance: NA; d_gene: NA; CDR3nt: TGTGCCAGCAGCCAAGTATCGACAGATACGCAGTATTTT; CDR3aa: CASSQVSTDTQYF
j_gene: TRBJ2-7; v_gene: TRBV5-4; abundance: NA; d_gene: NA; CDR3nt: TGTGCCAGCAGCGTCCCAGGCGGTCACGAGCAGTACTTC; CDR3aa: CASSVPGGHEQYF
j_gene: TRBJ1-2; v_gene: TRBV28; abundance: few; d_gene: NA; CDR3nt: TGTGCCAGCAGTCTCGGGTCCACGAGGGGCTACACCTTC; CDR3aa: CASSLGSTRGYTF
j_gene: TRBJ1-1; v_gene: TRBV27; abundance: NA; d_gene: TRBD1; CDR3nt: TGTGCCAGCAGTTCCCCCAGGGGGAGTACTGAAGCTTTCTTT; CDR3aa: CASSSPRGSTEAFF
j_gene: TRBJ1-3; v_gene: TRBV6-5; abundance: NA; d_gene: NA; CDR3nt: TGTGCCAGCACCCAGGACTGGAGCTCTGGAAACACCATATATTTT; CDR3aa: CASTQDWSSGNTIYF
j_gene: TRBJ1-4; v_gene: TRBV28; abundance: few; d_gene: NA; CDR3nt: TGTGCCAGCAGCCCACTAGGGCGAGGGGATGAAAAACTGTTTTTT; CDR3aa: CASSPLGRGDEKLFF
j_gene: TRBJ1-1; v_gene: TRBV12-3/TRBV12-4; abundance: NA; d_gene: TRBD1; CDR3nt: TGTGCCAGCGGGACAGTGGGGCCTGAAGCTTTCTTT; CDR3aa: CASGTVGPEAFF
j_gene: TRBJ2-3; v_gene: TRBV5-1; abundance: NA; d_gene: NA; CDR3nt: TGCGCCAGCAGCTCAACCGGACAGTACACAGATACGCAGTATTTT; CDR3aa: CASSSTGQYTDTQYF
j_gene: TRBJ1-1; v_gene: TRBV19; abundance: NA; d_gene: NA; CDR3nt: TGTGCCAGTAGTGGGGGGGCGTGGGCGGCGAACACTGAAGCTTTCTTT; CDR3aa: CASSGGAWAANTEAFF